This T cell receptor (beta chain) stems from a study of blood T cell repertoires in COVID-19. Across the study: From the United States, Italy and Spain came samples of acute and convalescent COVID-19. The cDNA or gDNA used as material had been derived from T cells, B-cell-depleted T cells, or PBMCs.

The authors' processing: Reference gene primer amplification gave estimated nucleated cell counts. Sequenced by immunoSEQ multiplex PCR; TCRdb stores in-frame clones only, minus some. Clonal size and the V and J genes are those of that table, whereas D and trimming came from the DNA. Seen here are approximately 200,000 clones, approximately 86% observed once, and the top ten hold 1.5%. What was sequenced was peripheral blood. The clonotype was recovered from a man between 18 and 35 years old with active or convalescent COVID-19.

The CDR3 region is CASSETEGLYSNQPQHF. DNA of the CDR3: TGTGCCAGCAGTGAAACCGAGGGACTTTATAGCAATCAGCCCCAGCATTTT. The rearrangement joins TRBV6-1 to TRBJ1-5; D is possibly TRBD1 (5 bases). The CDR3 is made up of 17 amino acids. V shed 2 bases and J shed 0 bases, with 14 bases lying between them. Germline V lookup: CDR1 MNHNS, CDR2 SASEGT.